Given below is one T cell receptor (beta chain) in context. As yet, its antigen is unknown. Germline CDR1 and CDR2: MGHRA and YSYEKL. This CDR3 spans 16 amino acids. The V end lost 0 bases, the J end lost 2 bases, and 10 bases lay between the germline ends. This sample was included in a study of cytomegalovirus exposure and HLA in healthy donors. Findings of the study overall: A later analysis reported that several of the most significant clusters appeared to be linked to common viral pathogens, among them Epstein-Barr virus. In an earlier analysis, in several hundred donors, most V segments appeared productive either ~87% or ~30% of the time.

The PCR used 60 Vbeta and 13 Jbeta primers. Assay used: immunoSEQ multiplex PCR; TCRdb lists only in-frame clones, some missing. Counted here are 150,000 to 200,000 clones, 60% to 80% occurring once; the ten biggest clones make up about 2.9%. This clonotype was sampled from a female donor in good health and CMV-seronegative. This sequence joins TRBV4-1 and TRBJ2-2; D ambiguous. Sample: PBMCs. CDR3 nucleotides: TGCGCCAGCAGCCAAGAAGTGACTTTAAACACCGGGGAGCTGTTTTTT. It yields the protein CASSQEVTLNTGELFF.